Listed below are T cell receptor beta chains from one sample, sequenced in a study of blood T cell repertoires in COVID-19. TCRdb's copy holds only in-frame clones and misses some; the assay was immunoSEQ multiplex PCR. The sample contains about 72,000 clones, 65% to 90% of which appear only once. The sequenced material came from peripheral blood. These receptors all stem from a man aged 65 to 79 with active or convalescent COVID-19. Both conserved end residues are part of each CDR3. A D gene is named only where the DNA matches it firmly. Clone sizes are given selectively: once, few, many, or a class where the clone is expanded.

cdr3_aa | cdr3_nt | v_call | d_call | j_call | clone_size
CASSWTSGRAGELFF | TGTGCCAGCAGCTGGACTAGCGGGAGGGCCGGGGAGCTGTTTTTT | TRBV7-6 | TRBD2 | TRBJ2-2 | .
CASSLGSGGNYGYTF | TGTGCCAGCAGTTTAGGTTCAGGGGGGAACTATGGCTACACCTTC | TRBV28 | TRBD1 | TRBJ1-2 | .
CASSSRGTSGSGELFF | TGTGCCAGCAGCAGCCGCGGGACTAGTGGGTCCGGGGAGCTGTTTTTT | TRBV7-6 | TRBD2 | TRBJ2-2 | .
CASRDGGTGRGLTNEKLFF | TGTGCCAGCAGGGACGGCGGGACAGGGAGGGGACTAACTAATGAAAAACTGTTTTTT | TRBV5-4 | TRBD1 | TRBJ1-4 | .
CASSRGLAGNEQFF | TGTGCCAGCAGCAGGGGACTAGCGGGAAATGAGCAGTTCTTC | TRBV11-3 | TRBD2 | TRBJ2-1 | once
CSVGVDNSGANVLTF | TGCAGCGTTGGAGTGGACAATTCTGGGGCCAACGTCCTGACTTTC | TRBV29-1 | . | TRBJ2-6 | .
CASSEDMTVPYGYTF | TGTGCCAGCAGTGAAGATATGACAGTCCCCTATGGCTACACCTTC | TRBV2 | . | TRBJ1-2 | .
CASSLGGRGYTEAFF | TGTGCCAGCAGCTTGGGGGGAAGGGGATACACTGAAGCTTTCTTT | TRBV5-4 | . | TRBJ1-1 | few
CATSRTGQGIDEQYF | TGTGCCACCAGCAGAACTGGACAGGGCATCGACGAGCAGTACTTC | TRBV15 | TRBD1 | TRBJ2-7 | many
CASSTRTGGANVLTF | TGTGCCAGCAGCACCCGGACGGGGGGGGCCAACGTCCTGACTTTC | TRBV5-6 | . | TRBJ2-6 | .
CASAGTSSYNEQFF | TGTGCCAGCGCCGGGACTAGCTCCTACAATGAGCAGTTCTTC | TRBV27 | TRBD2 | TRBJ2-1 | .
CASSGGARNQPQHF | TGTGCCAGCTCAGGAGGTGCTCGCAATCAGCCCCAGCATTTT | TRBV18 | . | TRBJ1-5 | .
CASIQDRAGDTQYF | TGTGCCAGCATTCAGGACAGGGCGGGGGATACGCAGTATTTT | TRBV5-5 | TRBD1 | TRBJ2-3 | .
CASASGGSVQYF | TGTGCCAGCGCTAGCGGGGGGTCCGTTCAGTACTTC | TRBV19 | TRBD2 | TRBJ2-4 | .
CASSLLTDGYTF | TGCGCCAGCAGCCTTTTGACAGACGGCTACACCTTC | TRBV5-1 | . | TRBJ1-2 | .
CATTGNTGELFF | TGTGCCACCACAGGGAACACCGGGGAGCTGTTTTTT | TRBV24-1 | . | TRBJ2-2 | once
CASSSRQGALGTGELFF | TGTGCCAGCAGCTCCAGACAGGGGGCGCTGGGCACCGGGGAGCTGTTTTTT | TRBV7-2 | TRBD1 | TRBJ2-2 | .
CASSEDSYDQPQHF | TGTGCCAGTAGTGAGGACAGCTACGATCAGCCCCAGCATTTT | TRBV19 | . | TRBJ1-5 | .
CAWSVHLLTSNEQFF | TGTGCCTGGAGCGTACACCTACTAACATCAAATGAGCAGTTCTTC | TRBV30 | . | TRBJ2-1 | .
CASSLGTGNSNQPQHF | TGTGCCAGCAGCCTTGGGACAGGGAATAGCAATCAGCCCCAGCATTTT | TRBV28 | TRBD1 | TRBJ1-5 | .
CASSHAGGPGIAAFF | TGTGCCAGCAGCCACGCCGGGGGGCCTGGTATTGCGGCTTTCTTT | TRBV14 | . | TRBJ1-1 | .
CASSFGAGALIDGYTF | TGTGCCAGCAGCTTTGGGGCAGGGGCGCTTATCGATGGCTACACCTTC | TRBV7-9 | . | TRBJ1-2 | .
CASSATGTSGRARRIQYF | TGCGCCAGCAGCGCGACCGGGACTAGCGGGAGGGCCAGACGCATTCAGTACTTC | TRBV4-1 | TRBD2 | TRBJ2-4 | .
CASSVRRETQYF | TGTGCCAGTAGTGTCAGGAGGGAGACCCAGTACTTC | TRBV19 | . | TRBJ2-5 | .
CASSVAGGANEKLFF | TGTGCCAGCAGCGTAGCAGGGGGCGCGAATGAAAAACTGTTTTTT | TRBV9 | TRBD1 | TRBJ1-4 | once
CASSIVAAGGNNEQFF | TGTGCCAGTAGTATAGTAGCGGCAGGGGGGAATAATGAGCAGTTCTTC | TRBV19 | . | TRBJ2-1 | .
CASSQGGGTGGYTF | TGTGCCAGCAGCCAAGGGGGAGGTACTGGTGGCTACACCTTC | TRBV3-1/TRBV3-2 | . | TRBJ1-2 | .
CASSPRDRGHEQYF | TGTGCCAGCTCACCTCGGGACAGGGGCCACGAGCAGTACTTC | TRBV18 | TRBD1 | TRBJ2-7 | .
CASSLSYTGVYEQYF | TGTGCCAGCAGTTTATCATACACAGGGGTCTACGAGCAGTACTTC | TRBV28 | TRBD1 | TRBJ2-7 | .
CASRRSGAGNEQFF | TGTGCCAGCAGGAGGTCGGGCGCAGGGAATGAGCAGTTCTTC | TRBV27 | . | TRBJ2-1 | .
CASSETGRGTENTGELFF | TGTGCCAGCAGTGAAACTGGTCGGGGGACAGAGAACACCGGGGAGCTGTTTTTT | TRBV2 | . | TRBJ2-2 | .
CSAREYSGAFF | TGCAGTGCTAGAGAGTATTCAGGGGCTTTCTTT | TRBV20-1 | . | TRBJ1-1 | .
CASSFERTGWGTDTQYF | TGTGCCAGCAGCTTCGAAAGGACAGGTTGGGGCACAGATACGCAGTATTTT | TRBV7-9 | TRBD1 | TRBJ2-3 | once
CASSQSDRTSLYGYTF | TGCGCCAGCAGCCAATCGGACAGGACCTCCCTCTATGGCTACACCTTC | TRBV4-1 | TRBD1 | TRBJ1-2 | .
CASSLGYGQAYSNQPQHF | TGTGCCAGCAGCTTGGGTTATGGACAGGCGTATAGCAATCAGCCCCAGCATTTT | TRBV5-5 | TRBD1 | TRBJ1-5 | .
CASSAGRGFHEQFF | TGTGCCAGCAGCGCCGGAAGGGGGTTTCATGAGCAGTTCTTC | TRBV9 | . | TRBJ2-1 | .
CASSQDRSQDDTGELFF | TGCGCCAGCAGCCAAGATCGGTCACAGGACGACACCGGGGAGCTGTTTTTT | TRBV4-3 | . | TRBJ2-2 | few
CASSRWTSGSTTDTQYF | TGTGCCAGCAGCCGTTGGACTAGCGGGAGTACAACAGATACGCAGTATTTT | TRBV2 | TRBD2 | TRBJ2-3 | .
CAWSARQSEAFF | TGTGCCTGGAGTGCCCGACAGAGTGAAGCTTTCTTT | TRBV30 | . | TRBJ1-1 | .
CATIPDRGNTEAFF | TGTGCCACCATACCGGACAGGGGGAACACTGAAGCTTTCTTT | TRBV28 | TRBD1 | TRBJ1-1 | .
CATSRSTGKWETQYF | TGTGCCACCAGCAGATCAACAGGGAAGTGGGAGACCCAGTACTTC | TRBV15 | . | TRBJ2-5 | .
CASSQQGTQETQYF | TGTGCCAGCAGTCAACAGGGGACCCAAGAGACCCAGTACTTC | TRBV28 | TRBD1 | TRBJ2-5 | few
CSSGQGQETQYF | TGCAGCTCCGGACAGGGCCAAGAGACCCAGTACTTC | TRBV29-1 | TRBD1 | TRBJ2-5 | .
CAWSVPQGARNEQFF | TGTGCCTGGAGTGTACCGCAGGGGGCGCGGAATGAGCAGTTCTTC | TRBV30 | TRBD1 | TRBJ2-1 | .